This T cell receptor (beta chain) was sequenced during a study of spatial heterogeneity in lung cancer. Study results and limitations: The number of expanded tumor alpha and beta chains correlated with mutation number.

The study tagged each TCR cDNA molecule with a unique molecular identifier. TCRdb reprocessed the 5' RACE reads with MiXCR, giving one entry per CDR3 protein. The table has 18,000 or so distinct CDR3 sequences, 5.5% to 8% seen once. This clonotype was detected many times. Its antigen remains unknown. An end of the junction differs from the germline gene, which may be a read error. Documented time point: sample taken at primary tumor resection. Germline values: CDR1 SEHNR, CDR2 FQNEAQ (reference sequence). This CDR3 contains 11 residues. This rearrangement joins TRBV7-9 to TRBJ2-7; TRBD1 might be the D (5 bases). The receptor was derived from a female donor with early-stage non-small cell lung cancer. The source was lung tumor tissue, collected at surgery. The CDR3 bases are TGTGCCAGCAGCTTTGACAGATATCACACCTTC. Its translation: CASSFDRYHTF.